These 5 T cell receptor beta chains were sequenced from one sample in a study of blood T cell repertoires in COVID-19. Sequencing was performed with immunoSEQ multiplex PCR; in TCRdb, only in-frame clones are kept and a portion is missing. The data hold a few hundred thousand clones, with about 90% observed a single time. Sequencing was done on a sample of peripheral blood. These receptors originate from a woman aged 25 to 45 with COVID-19, enrolled during active disease.

As for this clone: This sequence may be a read error, since a much larger clone differs from it by one base. This chain uses TRBV2 with TRBJ1-3; tentative D call: TRBD1 (6 bases). Trimming took off 5 bases at V and 0 bases at J, with 8 bases between the two ends. Germline values: CDR1 SNHLY, CDR2 FYNNEI. The CDR3 is 14 amino acids. Written as DNA, the CDR3 is TGTGCCAGCAGTCGGGACATCTCTGGAAACACCATATATTTT. Translation: CASSRDISGNTIYF.

J is TRBJ2-5 and V is TRBV7-8; 7 bases are shared with TRBD2. This CDR3 spans 15 amino acids. The germline V gene encodes CDR1 SGHVS and CDR2 FQNEAQ. V shed 1 base, J shed 5 bases, and the junction held 7 bases outside the gene matches. The CDR3 DNA is TGTGCCAGCAGCTTAGTTCGGGGGGATTTGGAGACCCAGTACTTC. This encodes CASSLVRGDLETQYF.

The chain is built from TRBV13 and TRBJ2-2; D gene unclear. The germline gives CDR1 PRHDT, CDR2 FYEKMQ (reference sequence). CDR3 size: 14 residues. Trimming removed 0 bases at V and 5 bases at J, with 7 bases between. The CDR3 nucleotides read TGTGCCAGCAGCTTAGGGGGCTTTACCGGGGAGCTGTTTTTT. It codes for CASSLGGFTGELFF.

V usage is TRBV7-9 and J usage is TRBJ2-3, with 8 positions matching TRBD1. V shed 5 bases and J 4 bases; nucleotides not matched to a gene: 5. This CDR3 region has 14 residues. CDR1 is SEHNR and CDR2 is FQNEAQ in the germline V gene (reference sequence). CDR3 loop: CASSATGEADTQYF. CDR3 nucleotides: TGTGCCAGCAGCGCGACAGGGGAGGCAGATACGCAGTATTTT.

This rearrangement joins TRBV12-3 or TRBV12-4 to TRBJ2-7; TRBD1 is a possible D gene (6 bases). This CDR3 has 13 residues. Trimming took off 2 bases at V and 4 bases at J, with 9 bases between the two ends. The CDR3 loop is CASSLKGVYEQYF. CDR3 DNA sequence: TGTGCCAGCAGTTTAAAGGGGGTTTACGAGCAGTACTTC.